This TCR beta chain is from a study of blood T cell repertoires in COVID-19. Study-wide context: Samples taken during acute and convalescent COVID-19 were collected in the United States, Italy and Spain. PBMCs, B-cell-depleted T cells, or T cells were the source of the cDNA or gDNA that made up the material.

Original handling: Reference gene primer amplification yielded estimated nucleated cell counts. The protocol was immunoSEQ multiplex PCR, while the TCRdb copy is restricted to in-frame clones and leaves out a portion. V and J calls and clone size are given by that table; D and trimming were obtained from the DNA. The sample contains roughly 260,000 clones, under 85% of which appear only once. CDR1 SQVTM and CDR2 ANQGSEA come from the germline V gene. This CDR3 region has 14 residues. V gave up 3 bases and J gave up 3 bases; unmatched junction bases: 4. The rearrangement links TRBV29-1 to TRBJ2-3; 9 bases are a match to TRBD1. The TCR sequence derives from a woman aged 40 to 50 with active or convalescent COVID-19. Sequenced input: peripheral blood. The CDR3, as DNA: TGCAGCGTTGAGTCACAGGGGGCAACAGATACGCAGTATTTT. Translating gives CSVESQGATDTQYF.